This T cell receptor (beta chain) was profiled in a study of CD8 T cells in Susac syndrome. CDR3 length: 13 amino acids. V lost 6 bases and J lost 2, with 8 bases in between. The germline V gene has CDR1 MNHEY and CDR2 SVGEGT. cDNA came from around 0.5 to 1 ug RNA primed by random hexamers. MiXCR was run by TCRdb on the immunoSEQ multiplex PCR reads, yielding one entry per CDR3 protein. The table records 120,000 or so distinct CDR3 sequences, roughly 95% of them present only once. Sample: CD4+ T cells from PBMCs. This TCR was recovered from a human donor in good health. The V call is TRBV6-2 or TRBV6-3, the J call TRBJ1-5, with D perhaps TRBD1 (5 bases). The CDR3 loop is CASRDTGNQPQHF. The CDR3 DNA reads as TGTGCCAGCAGGGACACGGGCAATCAGCCCCAGCATTTT.